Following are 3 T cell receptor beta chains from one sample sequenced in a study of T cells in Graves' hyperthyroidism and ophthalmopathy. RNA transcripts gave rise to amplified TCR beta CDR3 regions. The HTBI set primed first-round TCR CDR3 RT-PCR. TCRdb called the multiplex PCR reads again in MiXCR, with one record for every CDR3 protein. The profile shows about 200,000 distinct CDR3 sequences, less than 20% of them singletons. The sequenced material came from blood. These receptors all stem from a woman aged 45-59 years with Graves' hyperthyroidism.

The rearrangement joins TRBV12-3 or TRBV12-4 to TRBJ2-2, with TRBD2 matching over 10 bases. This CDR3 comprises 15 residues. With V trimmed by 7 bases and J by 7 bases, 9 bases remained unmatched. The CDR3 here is CASTPSGSYDGELFF. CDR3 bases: TGTGCCAGCACCCCTAGCGGGAGTTATGACGGGGAGCTGTTTTTT.

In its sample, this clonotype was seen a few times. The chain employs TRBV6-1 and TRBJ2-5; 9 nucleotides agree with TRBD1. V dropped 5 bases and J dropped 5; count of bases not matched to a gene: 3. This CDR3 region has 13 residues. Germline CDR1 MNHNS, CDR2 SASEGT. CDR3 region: CASSTGQGETQYF. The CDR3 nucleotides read TGTGCCAGCAGTACCGGACAGGGGGAGACCCAGTACTTC.

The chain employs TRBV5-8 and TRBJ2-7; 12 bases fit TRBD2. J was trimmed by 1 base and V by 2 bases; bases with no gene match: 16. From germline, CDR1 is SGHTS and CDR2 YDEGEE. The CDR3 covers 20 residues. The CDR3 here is CASSFLALGTSGHNSYEQYF. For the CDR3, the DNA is TGTGCCAGCAGCTTTCTGGCCCTCGGGACTAGCGGGCATAATTCCTACGAGCAGTACTTC.